This T cell receptor beta chain was sequenced for a study of T-cell memory formation after mild COVID-19. Study overall: Largely donor-specific sequence clusters came from a couple of donors. Study-wide results and caveats: Clones that got smaller from day 15 to 85 had even CD4/CD8, while clones growing later tipped toward CD4+.

The V and J ends lost 3 bases and 5 bases, in that order; junction bases with no gene match: 5. Germline loops: CDR1 MDHEN, CDR2 SYDVKM. The CDR3 totals 14 residues. Comments on this clonotype: The antigen is undetermined.

TCRdb reprocessed the 5' RACE reads with MiXCR, giving one entry per CDR3 protein. The sample consists of about 88,000 distinct CDR3 sequences, around a quarter of them appearing once. The J gene is TRBJ1-1, the V gene TRBV28; 8 nucleotides align to TRBD1. The sequence was collected from a man aged 18 to 29 who had mild COVID-19 (a few samples of this study predate the infection). Cell type and time point are not known. Sequencing input: PBMCs or a T cell subset sorted from them (not recorded which). In DNA, the CDR3 is TGTGCCAGCAGTTTTCAGGGGGCGAGGACTGAAGCTTTCTTT. Translated: CASSFQGARTEAFF. Looking up the rest from reference TRBV28 and TRBJ1-1 gives the full variable domain: DVKVTQSSRYLVKRTGEKVFLECVQDMDHENMFWYRQDPGLGLRLIYFSYDVKMKEKGDIPEGYSVSREKKERFSLILESASTNQTSMYLCASSFQGARTEAFFGQGTRLTVV.